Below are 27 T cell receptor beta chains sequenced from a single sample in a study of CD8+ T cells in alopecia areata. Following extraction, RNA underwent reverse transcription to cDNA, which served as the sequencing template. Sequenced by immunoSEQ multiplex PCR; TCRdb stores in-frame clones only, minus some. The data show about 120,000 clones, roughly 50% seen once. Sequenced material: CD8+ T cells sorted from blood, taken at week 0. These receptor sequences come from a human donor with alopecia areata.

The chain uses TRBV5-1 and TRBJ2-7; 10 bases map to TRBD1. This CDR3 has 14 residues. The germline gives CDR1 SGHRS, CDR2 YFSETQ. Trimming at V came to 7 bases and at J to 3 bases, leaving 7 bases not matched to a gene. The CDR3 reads CASGTGTGDYEQYF. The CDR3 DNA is TGCGCCAGCGGGACCGGGACAGGGGACTACGAGCAGTACTTC.

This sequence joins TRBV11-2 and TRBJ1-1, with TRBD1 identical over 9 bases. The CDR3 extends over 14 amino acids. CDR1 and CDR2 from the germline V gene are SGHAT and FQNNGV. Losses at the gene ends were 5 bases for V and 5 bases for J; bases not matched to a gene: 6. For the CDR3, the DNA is TGTGCCAGCAGCCCAGGGACAGGGAAGACTGAAGCTTTCTTT. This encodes CASSPGTGKTEAFF.

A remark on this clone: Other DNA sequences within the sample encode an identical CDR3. The CDR3 loop is CSVVGADYGYTF. The CDR3 bases are TGCAGCGTTGTTGGGGCGGACTATGGCTACACCTTC. The chain carries TRBV29-1 and TRBJ1-2, with D tentatively TRBD1 (5 bases). The CDR3 sequence is 12 residues long. CDR1 is SQVTM and CDR2 is ANQGSEA in the germline V gene. Trimming shortened V by 4 bases and J by 3 bases, and 9 bases separated the two germline ends.

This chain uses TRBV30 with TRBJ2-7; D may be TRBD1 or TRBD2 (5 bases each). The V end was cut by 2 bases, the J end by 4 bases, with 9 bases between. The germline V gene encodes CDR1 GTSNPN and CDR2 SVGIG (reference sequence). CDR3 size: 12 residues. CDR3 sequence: CAWSYGGYEQYF. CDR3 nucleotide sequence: TGTGCCTGGAGTTATGGGGGATACGAGCAGTACTTC.

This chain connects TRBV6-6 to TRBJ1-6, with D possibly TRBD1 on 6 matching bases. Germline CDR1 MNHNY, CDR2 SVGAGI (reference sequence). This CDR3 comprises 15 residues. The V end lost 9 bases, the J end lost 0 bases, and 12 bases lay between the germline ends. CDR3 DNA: TGTGCCAGTAGACAGGAGAGCTCCTATAATTCACCCCTCCACTTT. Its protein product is CASRQESSYNSPLHF.

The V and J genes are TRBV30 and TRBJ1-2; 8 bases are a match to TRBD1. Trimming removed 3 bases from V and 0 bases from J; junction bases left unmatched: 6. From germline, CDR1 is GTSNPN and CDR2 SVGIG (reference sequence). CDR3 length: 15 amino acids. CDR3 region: CAWRQGTGTNYGYTF. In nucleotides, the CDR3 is TGTGCCTGGAGACAGGGGACAGGAACTAACTATGGCTACACCTTC.

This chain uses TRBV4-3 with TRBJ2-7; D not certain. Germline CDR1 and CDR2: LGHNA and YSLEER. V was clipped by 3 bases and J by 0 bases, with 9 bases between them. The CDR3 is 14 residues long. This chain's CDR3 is CASSQFKTSYEQYF. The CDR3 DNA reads TGCGCCAGCAGCCAGTTTAAAACCTCCTACGAGCAGTACTTC.

The CDR3 DNA is TGTGCCAGCAGTGGGGACACGAACACCGGGGAGCTGTTTTTT. This codes for CASSGDTNTGELFF. V and J are TRBV6-4 and TRBJ2-2, with a possible D match to TRBD1 (6 bases). Germline assignment: CDR1 MRHNA and CDR2 SNTAGT. V shed 4 bases and J shed 0 bases, with 6 bases lying between them. The CDR3 runs to 14 residues.

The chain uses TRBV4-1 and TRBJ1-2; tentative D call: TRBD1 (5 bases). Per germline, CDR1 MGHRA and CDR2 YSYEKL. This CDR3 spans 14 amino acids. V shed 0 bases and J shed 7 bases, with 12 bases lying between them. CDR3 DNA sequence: TGCGCCAGCAGCCAAGATGGGACGGTCGGTGGCTACACCTTC. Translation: CASSQDGTVGGYTF.

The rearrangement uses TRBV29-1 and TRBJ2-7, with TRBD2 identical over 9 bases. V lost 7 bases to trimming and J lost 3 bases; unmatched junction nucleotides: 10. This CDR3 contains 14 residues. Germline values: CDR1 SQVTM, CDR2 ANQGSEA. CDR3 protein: CSAELAGKNYEQYF. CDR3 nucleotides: TGCAGCGCGGAACTAGCGGGTAAAAACTACGAGCAGTACTTC.

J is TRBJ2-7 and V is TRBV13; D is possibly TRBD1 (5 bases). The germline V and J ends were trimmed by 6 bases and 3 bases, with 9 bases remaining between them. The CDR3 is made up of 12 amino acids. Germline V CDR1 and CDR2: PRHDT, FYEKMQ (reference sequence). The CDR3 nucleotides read TGTGCCAGCAGTCAGGGTAACTACGAGCAGTACTTC. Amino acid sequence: CASSQGNYEQYF.

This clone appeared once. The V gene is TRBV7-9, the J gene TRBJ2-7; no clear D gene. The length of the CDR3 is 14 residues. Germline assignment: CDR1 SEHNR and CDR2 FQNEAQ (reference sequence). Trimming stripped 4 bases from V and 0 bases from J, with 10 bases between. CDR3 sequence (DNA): TGTGCCAGCAGCTACGACGGATTCTCCTACGAGCAGTACTTC. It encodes CASSYDGFSYEQYF.

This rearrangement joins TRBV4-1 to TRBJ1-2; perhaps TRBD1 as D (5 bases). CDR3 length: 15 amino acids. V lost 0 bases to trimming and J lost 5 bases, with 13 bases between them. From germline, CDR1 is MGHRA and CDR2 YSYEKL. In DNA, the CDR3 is TGCGCCAGCAGCCAAGACTCGGACACGGAATATGGCTACACCTTC. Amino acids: CASSQDSDTEYGYTF.

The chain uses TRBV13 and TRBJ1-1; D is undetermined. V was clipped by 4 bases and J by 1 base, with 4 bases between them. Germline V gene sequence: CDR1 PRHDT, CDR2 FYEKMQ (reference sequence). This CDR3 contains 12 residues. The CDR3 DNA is TGTGCCAGCAGCTGGGGGAACACTGAAGCTTTCTTT. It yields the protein CASSWGNTEAFF.

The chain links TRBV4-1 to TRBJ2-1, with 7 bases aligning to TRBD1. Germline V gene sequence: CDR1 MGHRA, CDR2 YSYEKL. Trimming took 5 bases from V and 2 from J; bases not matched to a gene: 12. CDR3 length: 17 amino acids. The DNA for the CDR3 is TGCGCCAGCAGCTCCCCCCCGGGGACAGAGGCCTACAATGAGCAGTTCTTC. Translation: CASSSPPGTEAYNEQFF.

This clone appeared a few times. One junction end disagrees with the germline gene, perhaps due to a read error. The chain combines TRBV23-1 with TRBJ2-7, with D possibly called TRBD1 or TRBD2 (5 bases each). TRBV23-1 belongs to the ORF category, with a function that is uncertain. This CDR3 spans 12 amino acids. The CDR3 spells CARRERVHEQYF. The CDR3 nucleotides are TGCGCCCGCAGGGAGAGGGTGCACGAGCAGTACTTC.

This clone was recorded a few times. The CDR3 is CASSQAVGSTEAFF. CDR3 nucleotide sequence: TGCGCCAGCAGCCAAGCCGTTGGTAGTACTGAAGCTTTCTTT. The chain combines TRBV4-1 with TRBJ1-1, with D hard to call. Germline CDR1 MGHRA, CDR2 YSYEKL. The CDR3 consists of 14 residues. Trimming left V 1 base short and J 5 bases short, with 11 bases between.

CDR3 amino acids: CASSLDHGQEGSYEQYF. The CDR3 DNA sequence: TGTGCCAGCAGCTTAGACCATGGACAGGAGGGCTCCTACGAGCAGTACTTC. The chain joins TRBV7-2 to TRBJ2-7, with D perhaps TRBD1 (7 bases). This CDR3 contains 17 residues. Germline V gene data show CDR1 as SGHTA and CDR2 as FQGNSA. V lost 1 base to trimming and J lost 0 bases, with 16 bases between them.

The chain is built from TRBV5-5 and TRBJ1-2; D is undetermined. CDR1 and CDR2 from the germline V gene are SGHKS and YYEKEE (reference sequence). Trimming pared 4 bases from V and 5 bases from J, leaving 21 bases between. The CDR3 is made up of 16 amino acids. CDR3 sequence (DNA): TGTGCCAGCAGCCTTAATCGCCCGCCTCGGGATTATGGCTACACCTTC. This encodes CASSLNRPPRDYGYTF.

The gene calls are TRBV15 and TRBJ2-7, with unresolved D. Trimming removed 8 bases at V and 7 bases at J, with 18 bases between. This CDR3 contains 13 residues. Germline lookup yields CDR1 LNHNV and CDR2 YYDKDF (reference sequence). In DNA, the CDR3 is TGTGCCACCTCTACGACCGGGTCCTTGGAGCAGTACTTC. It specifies CATSTTGSLEQYF.

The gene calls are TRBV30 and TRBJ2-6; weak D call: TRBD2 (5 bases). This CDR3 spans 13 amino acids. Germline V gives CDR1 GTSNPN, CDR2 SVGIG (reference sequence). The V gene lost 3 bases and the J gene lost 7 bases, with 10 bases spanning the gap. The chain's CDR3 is CAWSFGIANVLTF. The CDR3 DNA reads TGTGCCTGGAGCTTCGGGATTGCCAACGTCCTGACTTTC.

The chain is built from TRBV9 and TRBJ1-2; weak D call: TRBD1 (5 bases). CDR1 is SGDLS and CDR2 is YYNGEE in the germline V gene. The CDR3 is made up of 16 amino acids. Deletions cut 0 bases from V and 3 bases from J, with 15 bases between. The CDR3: CASSVAPGSWDYGYTF. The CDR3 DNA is TGTGCCAGCAGCGTAGCTCCAGGGAGTTGGGACTATGGCTACACCTTC.

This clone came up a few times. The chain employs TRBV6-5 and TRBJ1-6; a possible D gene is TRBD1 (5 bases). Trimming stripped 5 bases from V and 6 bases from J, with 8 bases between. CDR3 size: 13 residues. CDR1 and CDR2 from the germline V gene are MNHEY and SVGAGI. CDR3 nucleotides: TGTGCCAGCAGTCTCCAGGGTAATTCACCCCTCCACTTT. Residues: CASSLQGNSPLHF.

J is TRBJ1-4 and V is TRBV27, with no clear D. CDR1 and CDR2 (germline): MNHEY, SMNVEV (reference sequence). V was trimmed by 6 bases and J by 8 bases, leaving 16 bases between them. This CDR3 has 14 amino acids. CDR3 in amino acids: CASRLTWSGEKLFF. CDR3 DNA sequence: TGTGCCAGCAGACTCACATGGAGTGGAGAAAAACTGTTTTTT.

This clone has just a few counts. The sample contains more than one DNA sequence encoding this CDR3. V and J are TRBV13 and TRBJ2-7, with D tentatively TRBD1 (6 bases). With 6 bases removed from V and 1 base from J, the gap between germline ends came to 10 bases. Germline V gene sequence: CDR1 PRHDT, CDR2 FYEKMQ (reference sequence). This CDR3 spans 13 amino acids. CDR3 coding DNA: TGTGCCAGCAGTTCCACAGGGTCCTACGAGCAGTACTTC. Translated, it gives CASSSTGSYEQYF.

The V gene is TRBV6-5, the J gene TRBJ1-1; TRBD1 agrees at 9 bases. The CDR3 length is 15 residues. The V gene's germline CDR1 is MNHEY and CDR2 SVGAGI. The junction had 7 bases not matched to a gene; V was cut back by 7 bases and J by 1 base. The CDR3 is CASTSGQGPNTEAFF. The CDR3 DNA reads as TGTGCCAGCACCTCGGGACAGGGCCCGAACACTGAAGCTTTCTTT.

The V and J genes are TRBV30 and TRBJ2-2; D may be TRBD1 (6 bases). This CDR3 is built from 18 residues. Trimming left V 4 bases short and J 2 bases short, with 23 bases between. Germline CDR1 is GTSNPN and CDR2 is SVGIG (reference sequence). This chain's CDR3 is CAWNPVRDRLPNTGELFF. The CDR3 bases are TGTGCCTGGAACCCGGTCCGAGACAGGCTGCCAAACACCGGGGAGCTGTTTTTT.